This TCR beta chain came from a study of cytomegalovirus exposure and HLA in healthy donors. This clone was observed a few times. Its target is unknown. Primers included in the PCR were 60 Vbeta and 13 Jbeta primers. Measured with immunoSEQ multiplex PCR; TCRdb has only the in-frame clones, and not every one. The sample consists of around 97,000 clones, around 60% of them appearing once. Germline V lookup: CDR1 SGHRS, CDR2 YFSETQ. CDR3 size: 15 residues. Trimming took off 0 bases at V and 9 bases at J, with 16 bases between the two ends. Study results and limitations: Most TCR sequences were rare, but some public TCRs occurred in many donors. Only CMV serostatus was available as immune exposure information.

The J gene is TRBJ2-1, the V gene TRBV5-1; a possible D gene is TRBD2 (6 bases). The receptor's source is a woman in her fifties or sixties in good health and CMV-seronegative. Sequencing was carried out using PBMCs. CDR3 amino acids: CASSLGPGAPVEQFF. DNA for the CDR3: TGCGCCAGCAGCTTGGGTCCGGGAGCTCCGGTTGAGCAGTTCTTC.